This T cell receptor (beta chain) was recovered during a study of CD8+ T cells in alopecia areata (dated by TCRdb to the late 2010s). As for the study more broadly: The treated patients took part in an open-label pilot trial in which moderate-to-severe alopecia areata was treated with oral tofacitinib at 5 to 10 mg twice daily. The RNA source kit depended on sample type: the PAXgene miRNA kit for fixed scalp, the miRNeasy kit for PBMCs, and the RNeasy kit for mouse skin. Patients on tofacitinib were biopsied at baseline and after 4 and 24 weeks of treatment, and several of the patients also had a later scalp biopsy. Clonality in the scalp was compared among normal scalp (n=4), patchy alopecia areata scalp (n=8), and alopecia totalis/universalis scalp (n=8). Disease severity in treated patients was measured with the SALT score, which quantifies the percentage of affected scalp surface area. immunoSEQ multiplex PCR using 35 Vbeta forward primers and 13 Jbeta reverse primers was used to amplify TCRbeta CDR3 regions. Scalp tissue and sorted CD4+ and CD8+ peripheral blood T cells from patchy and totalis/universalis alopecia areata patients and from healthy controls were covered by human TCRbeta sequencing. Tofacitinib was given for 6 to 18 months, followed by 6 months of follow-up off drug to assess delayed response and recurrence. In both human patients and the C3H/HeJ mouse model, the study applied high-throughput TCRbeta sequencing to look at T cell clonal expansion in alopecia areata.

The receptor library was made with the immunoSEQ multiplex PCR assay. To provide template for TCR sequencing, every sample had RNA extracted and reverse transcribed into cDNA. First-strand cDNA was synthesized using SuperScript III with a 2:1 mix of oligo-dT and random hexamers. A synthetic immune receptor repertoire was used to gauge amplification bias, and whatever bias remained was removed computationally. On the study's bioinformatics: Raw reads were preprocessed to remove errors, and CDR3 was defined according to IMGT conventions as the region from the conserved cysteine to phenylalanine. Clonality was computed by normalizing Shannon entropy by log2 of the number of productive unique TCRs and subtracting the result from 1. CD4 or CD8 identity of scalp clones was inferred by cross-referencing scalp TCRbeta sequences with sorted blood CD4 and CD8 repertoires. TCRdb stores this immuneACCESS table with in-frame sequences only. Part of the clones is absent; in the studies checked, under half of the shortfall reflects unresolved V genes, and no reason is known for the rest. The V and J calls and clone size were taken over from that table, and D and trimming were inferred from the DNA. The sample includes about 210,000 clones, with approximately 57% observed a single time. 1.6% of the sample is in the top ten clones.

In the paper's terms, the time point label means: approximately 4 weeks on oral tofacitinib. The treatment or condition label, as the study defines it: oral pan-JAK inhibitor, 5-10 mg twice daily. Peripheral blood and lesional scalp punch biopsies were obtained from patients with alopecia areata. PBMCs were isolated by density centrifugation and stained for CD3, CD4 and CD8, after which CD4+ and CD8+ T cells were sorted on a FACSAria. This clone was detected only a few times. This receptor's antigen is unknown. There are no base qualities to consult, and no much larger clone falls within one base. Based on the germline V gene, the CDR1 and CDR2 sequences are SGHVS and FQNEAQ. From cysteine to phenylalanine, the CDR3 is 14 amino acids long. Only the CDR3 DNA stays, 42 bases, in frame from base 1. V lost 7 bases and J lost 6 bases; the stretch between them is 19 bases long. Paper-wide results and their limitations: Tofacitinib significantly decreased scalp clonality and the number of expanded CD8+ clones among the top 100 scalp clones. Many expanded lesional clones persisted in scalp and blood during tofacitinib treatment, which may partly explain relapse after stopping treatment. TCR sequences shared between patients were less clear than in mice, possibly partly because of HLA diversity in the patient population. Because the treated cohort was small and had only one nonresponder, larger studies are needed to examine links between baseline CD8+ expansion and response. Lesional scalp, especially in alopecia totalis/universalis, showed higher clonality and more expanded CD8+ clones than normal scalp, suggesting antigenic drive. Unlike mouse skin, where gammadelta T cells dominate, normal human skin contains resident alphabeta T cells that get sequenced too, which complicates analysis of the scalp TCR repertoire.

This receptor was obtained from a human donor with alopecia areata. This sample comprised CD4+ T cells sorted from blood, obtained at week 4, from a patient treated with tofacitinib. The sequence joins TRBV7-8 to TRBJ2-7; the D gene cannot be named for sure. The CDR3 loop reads CASTPGRPSGEQYF. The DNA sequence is TGTGCCAGCACTCCCGGACGCCCCTCGGGCGAGCAGTACTTC.